These T cell receptor beta chains were read from a single sample in a study of response to subunit inactivated influenza vaccine. MiXCR, applied by TCRdb to the RT-PCR reads, yields one record per CDR3 protein. The sample shows approximately 530,000 distinct CDR3 sequences, 10% to 15% of them seen only once. The sample was PBMCs from blood, taken 35 to 45 days after vaccination. The source is a middle-aged man who received an inactivated influenza vaccine. Each CDR3 is given with its conserved first and last residue. D genes are given only for firm matches. The listing skips clone size in some rows; elsewhere it reads once, few, many or a size class.

v_call: TRBV18; d_call: .; j_call: TRBJ2-4; clone_size: few; cdr3_aa: CASSPPNILAKNIQYF; cdr3_nt: TGTGCCAGCTCACCCCCGAACATTCTAGCCAAAAACATTCAGTACTTC
v_call: TRBV5-1; d_call: .; j_call: TRBJ2-1; clone_size: few; cdr3_aa: CASSLAGIPPDEQFF; cdr3_nt: TGCGCCAGCAGCTTGGCCGGGATCCCTCCCGATGAGCAGTTCTTC
v_call: TRBV4-1; d_call: .; j_call: TRBJ2-3; clone_size: .; cdr3_aa: CASSQGWLTSTDTQYF; cdr3_nt: TGCGCCAGCAGCCAAGGCTGGTTAACTAGCACAGATACGCAGTATTTT
v_call: TRBV4-3; d_call: TRBD1; j_call: TRBJ2-7; clone_size: many; cdr3_aa: CASSQEGSGQASYEQYF; cdr3_nt: TGCGCCAGCAGCCAAGAAGGTTCCGGACAGGCTTCCTACGAGCAGTACTTC
v_call: TRBV7-2; d_call: TRBD2; j_call: TRBJ2-1; clone_size: .; cdr3_aa: CASSLRVAGALHYEQFF; cdr3_nt: TGTGCCAGCAGCTTAAGGGTAGCGGGAGCCCTACATTATGAGCAGTTCTTC
v_call: TRBV12-3/TRBV12-4; d_call: TRBD1; j_call: TRBJ2-7; clone_size: .; cdr3_aa: CASSLSWGQGTYEQYF; cdr3_nt: TGTGCCAGCAGTCTCTCCTGGGGACAGGGAACCTACGAGCAGTACTTC
v_call: TRBV6-5; d_call: TRBD2; j_call: TRBJ2-1; clone_size: .; cdr3_aa: CASSLGLAGGYEQFF; cdr3_nt: TGTGCCAGCAGTTTGGGACTAGCGGGCGGCTATGAGCAGTTCTTC
v_call: TRBV4-2; d_call: .; j_call: TRBJ2-7; clone_size: many; cdr3_aa: CASSQDRGRSGEQYF; cdr3_nt: TGTGCCAGCAGCCAAGATCGGGGGAGGTCGGGCGAGCAGTACTTC
v_call: TRBV12-3/TRBV12-4; d_call: TRBD2; j_call: TRBJ2-7; clone_size: few; cdr3_aa: CASSLGSGAGYEQYF; cdr3_nt: TGTGCCAGCAGTTTAGGGTCGGGAGCGGGGTACGAGCAGTACTTC
v_call: TRBV11-3; d_call: .; j_call: TRBJ2-1; clone_size: few; cdr3_aa: CASSPLGSGYNEQFF; cdr3_nt: TGTGCCAGCAGCCCGCTGGGGAGTGGCTACAATGAGCAGTTCTTC
v_call: TRBV11-2; d_call: TRBD1; j_call: TRBJ2-1; clone_size: .; cdr3_aa: CASQGTGALVRYNEQFF; cdr3_nt: TGTGCCAGCCAAGGGACAGGGGCCCTCGTTCGTTACAATGAGCAGTTCTTC
v_call: TRBV15; d_call: TRBD1; j_call: TRBJ1-2; clone_size: few; cdr3_aa: CATSRLGQLYGYTF; cdr3_nt: TGTGCCACCAGCAGATTGGGACAGCTCTATGGCTACACCTTC
v_call: TRBV5-1; d_call: .; j_call: TRBJ2-2; clone_size: .; cdr3_aa: CASSRGQTNTGELFF; cdr3_nt: TGCGCCAGCAGCCGAGGACAGACGAACACCGGGGAGCTGTTTTTT
v_call: TRBV10-3; d_call: TRBD1; j_call: TRBJ2-7; clone_size: .; cdr3_aa: CAVGRQGVSYEQYF; cdr3_nt: TGTGCCGTGGGGCGGCAGGGGGTGTCCTACGAGCAGTACTTC
v_call: TRBV7-9; d_call: TRBD1; j_call: TRBJ2-7; clone_size: .; cdr3_aa: CASSHPTGGTQYF; cdr3_nt: TGTGCCAGCAGCCACCCGACAGGGGGCACGCAGTACTTC
v_call: TRBV7-7; d_call: TRBD1; j_call: TRBJ2-5; clone_size: many; cdr3_aa: CASSPSNRGRGTQYF; cdr3_nt: TGTGCTAGCAGCCCCTCAAACAGGGGGCGCGGGACCCAGTACTTC
v_call: TRBV4-3; d_call: .; j_call: TRBJ2-1; clone_size: .; cdr3_aa: CASSRGRGEQFF; cdr3_nt: TGCGCCAGCAGCCGGGGACGGGGGGAGCAGTTCTTC
v_call: TRBV20-1; d_call: .; j_call: TRBJ1-4; clone_size: .; cdr3_aa: CSAPTYNEKLFF; cdr3_nt: TGCAGTGCCCCGACTTATAATGAAAAACTGTTTTTT
v_call: TRBV5-1; d_call: .; j_call: TRBJ2-3; clone_size: few; cdr3_aa: CASEGGRSTDTQYF; cdr3_nt: TGCGCCAGCGAAGGGGGAAGAAGCACAGATACGCAGTATTTT
v_call: TRBV7-6; d_call: TRBD1; j_call: TRBJ2-7; clone_size: .; cdr3_aa: CASSLALRDSRNSYEQYF; cdr3_nt: TGTGCCAGCAGCTTAGCGCTAAGGGACAGCCGAAATAGCTACGAGCAGTACTTC
v_call: TRBV29-1; d_call: .; j_call: TRBJ1-4; clone_size: few; cdr3_aa: CSVELPGRGEKLFF; cdr3_nt: TGCAGCGTTGAGTTGCCGGGGCGCGGTGAAAAACTGTTTTTT
v_call: TRBV5-5; d_call: TRBD2; j_call: TRBJ2-7; clone_size: few; cdr3_aa: CASRTGTSESYEQYF; cdr3_nt: TGTGCCAGCAGGACCGGGACTAGCGAGTCTTACGAGCAGTACTTC
v_call: TRBV4-3; d_call: .; j_call: TRBJ2-6; clone_size: .; cdr3_aa: CASSRQTGTGANVLTF; cdr3_nt: TGCGCCAGCAGCCGCCAAACAGGGACTGGGGCCAACGTCCTGACTTTC
v_call: TRBV20-1; d_call: .; j_call: TRBJ2-1; clone_size: .; cdr3_aa: CSASSHNNEQFF; cdr3_nt: TGCAGTGCTAGCTCTCATAACAATGAGCAGTTCTTC
v_call: TRBV20-1; d_call: TRBD1; j_call: TRBJ2-6; clone_size: few; cdr3_aa: CSASPDRGVYGANVLTF; cdr3_nt: TGCAGTGCTAGTCCCGACAGGGGGGTTTATGGGGCCAACGTCCTGACTTTC
v_call: TRBV20-1; d_call: .; j_call: TRBJ2-4; clone_size: few; cdr3_aa: CSARGQKNIQYF; cdr3_nt: TGCAGTGCTAGGGGGCAGAAAAACATTCAGTACTTC
v_call: TRBV7-2; d_call: TRBD1; j_call: TRBJ2-3; clone_size: many; cdr3_aa: CASSRDRASSTDTQYF; cdr3_nt: TGTGCCAGCAGCCGCGACAGGGCCTCTAGCACAGATACGCAGTATTTT
v_call: TRBV2; d_call: TRBD2; j_call: TRBJ2-5; clone_size: few; cdr3_aa: CASRGLAGGPSQETQYF; cdr3_nt: TGTGCCAGCAGAGGACTAGCGGGAGGGCCCTCTCAAGAGACCCAGTACTTC
v_call: TRBV27; d_call: .; j_call: TRBJ2-3; clone_size: .; cdr3_aa: CASSPSGRPYTDTQYF; cdr3_nt: TGTGCCAGCAGTCCATCGGGCAGGCCCTACACAGATACGCAGTATTTT
v_call: TRBV6-1; d_call: .; j_call: TRBJ2-1; clone_size: many; cdr3_aa: CASYSVQGLEQFF; cdr3_nt: TGTGCCAGTTATAGCGTCCAGGGGCTCGAGCAGTTCTTC
v_call: TRBV29-1; d_call: .; j_call: TRBJ2-7; clone_size: .; cdr3_aa: CSVGQGGPLSEQYF; cdr3_nt: TGCAGCGTTGGACAGGGAGGCCCGCTGAGCGAGCAGTACTTC
v_call: TRBV20-1; d_call: TRBD2; j_call: TRBJ2-3; clone_size: .; cdr3_aa: CSARPGREGRDTQYF; cdr3_nt: TGCAGTGCTAGGCCCGGGCGGGAGGGCCGGGATACGCAGTATTTT
v_call: TRBV28; d_call: TRBD1; j_call: TRBJ2-1; clone_size: many; cdr3_aa: CASSLLDRGSEQFF; cdr3_nt: TGTGCCAGCAGTTTATTGGACAGGGGAAGTGAGCAGTTCTTC
v_call: TRBV20-1; d_call: TRBD1; j_call: TRBJ2-5; clone_size: .; cdr3_aa: CSAYRGWETQYF; cdr3_nt: TGCAGTGCGTACAGGGGTTGGGAGACCCAGTACTTC
v_call: TRBV18; d_call: .; j_call: TRBJ1-1; clone_size: .; cdr3_aa: CASSPPGTTEAFF; cdr3_nt: TGTGCCAGCTCACCCCCGGGGACCACTGAAGCTTTCTTT
v_call: TRBV29-1; d_call: TRBD1; j_call: TRBJ2-2; clone_size: many; cdr3_aa: CSGGQSGTGELFF; cdr3_nt: TGCAGCGGGGGACAGTCGGGCACCGGGGAGCTGTTTTTT
v_call: TRBV6-5; d_call: .; j_call: TRBJ1-2; clone_size: .; cdr3_aa: CASSSTGGFGYTF; cdr3_nt: TGTGCCAGCAGTTCGACGGGGGGCTTTGGCTACACCTTC
v_call: TRBV12-3/TRBV12-4; d_call: .; j_call: TRBJ2-7; clone_size: .; cdr3_aa: CASRPTGPNYEQYF; cdr3_nt: TGTGCCAGCAGACCGACGGGACCAAACTACGAGCAGTACTTC
v_call: TRBV20-1; d_call: TRBD2; j_call: TRBJ2-1; clone_size: few; cdr3_aa: CCARDRFLAGGLSEQFF; cdr3_nt: TGCTGTGCTAGAGACCGGTTTTTAGCGGGGGGGCTTAGTGAGCAGTTCTTC
v_call: TRBV5-6; d_call: .; j_call: TRBJ1-2; clone_size: few; cdr3_aa: CASSWTTENYGYTF; cdr3_nt: TGTGCCAGCAGCTGGACAACAGAGAACTATGGCTACACCTTC
v_call: TRBV28; d_call: TRBD2; j_call: TRBJ2-1; clone_size: few; cdr3_aa: CASSPLGLAGEGGSYNEQFF; cdr3_nt: TGTGCCAGCAGCCCTTTGGGACTAGCGGGAGAGGGCGGCTCCTACAATGAGCAGTTCTTC
v_call: TRBV20-1; d_call: TRBD2; j_call: TRBJ2-7; clone_size: .; cdr3_aa: CSARPSGRANEQYF; cdr3_nt: TGCAGTGCTAGGCCTAGCGGGAGGGCCAACGAGCAGTACTTC
v_call: TRBV5-1; d_call: .; j_call: TRBJ2-1; clone_size: .; cdr3_aa: CASSWLLPALLSYNEQFF; cdr3_nt: TGCGCCAGCAGCTGGCTTTTGCCGGCACTTTTATCCTACAATGAGCAGTTCTTC